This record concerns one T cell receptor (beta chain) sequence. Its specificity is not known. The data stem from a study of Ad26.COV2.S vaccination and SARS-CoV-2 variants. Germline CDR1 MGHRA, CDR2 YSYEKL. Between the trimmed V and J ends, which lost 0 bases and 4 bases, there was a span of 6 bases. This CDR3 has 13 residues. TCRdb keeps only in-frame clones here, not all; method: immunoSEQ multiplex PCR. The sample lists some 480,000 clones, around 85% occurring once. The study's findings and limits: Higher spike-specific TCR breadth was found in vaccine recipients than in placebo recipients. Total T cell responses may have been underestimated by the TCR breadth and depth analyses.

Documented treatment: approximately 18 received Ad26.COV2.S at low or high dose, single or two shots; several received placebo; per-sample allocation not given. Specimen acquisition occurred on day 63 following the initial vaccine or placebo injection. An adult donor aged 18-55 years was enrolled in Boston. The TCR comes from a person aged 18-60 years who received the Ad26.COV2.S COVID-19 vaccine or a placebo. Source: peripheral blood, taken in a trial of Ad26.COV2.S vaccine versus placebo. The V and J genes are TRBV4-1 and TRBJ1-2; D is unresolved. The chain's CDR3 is CASSQENIYGYTF. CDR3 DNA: TGCGCCAGCAGCCAAGAGAACATCTATGGCTACACCTTC.